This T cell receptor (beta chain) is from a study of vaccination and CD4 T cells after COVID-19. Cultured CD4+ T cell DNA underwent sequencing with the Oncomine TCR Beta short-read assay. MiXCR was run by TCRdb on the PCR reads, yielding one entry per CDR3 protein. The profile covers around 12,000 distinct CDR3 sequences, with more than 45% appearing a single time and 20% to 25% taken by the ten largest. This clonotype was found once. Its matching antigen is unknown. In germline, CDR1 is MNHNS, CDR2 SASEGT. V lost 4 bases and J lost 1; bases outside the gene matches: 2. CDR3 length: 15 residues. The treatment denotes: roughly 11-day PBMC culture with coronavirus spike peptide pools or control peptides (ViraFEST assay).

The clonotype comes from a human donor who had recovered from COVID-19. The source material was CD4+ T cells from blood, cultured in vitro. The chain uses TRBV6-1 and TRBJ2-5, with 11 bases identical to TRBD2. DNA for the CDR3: TGTGCCAGCAGTGGCGGGACTAGCGGCCAAGAGACCCAGTACTTC. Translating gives CASSGGTSGQETQYF.